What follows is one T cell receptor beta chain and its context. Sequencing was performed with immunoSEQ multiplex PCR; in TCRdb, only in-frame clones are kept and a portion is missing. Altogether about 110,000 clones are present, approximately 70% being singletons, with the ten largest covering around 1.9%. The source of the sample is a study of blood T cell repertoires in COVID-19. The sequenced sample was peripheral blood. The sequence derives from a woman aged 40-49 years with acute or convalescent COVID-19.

CDR3 in DNA: TGTGCCAGCACCCAAAATCGCGGAAGTGGGTATGGCTACACCTTC. Protein product: CASTQNRGSGYGYTF. This sequence joins TRBV7-2 and TRBJ1-2; D uncertain. This CDR3 spans 15 amino acids. The V and J ends lost 7 bases and 5 bases respectively, with 20 bases between them. Germline V CDR1 and CDR2: SGHTA, FQGNSA.